This T cell receptor (beta chain) is drawn from a study of T cell responses to AZD1222 COVID-19 vaccine. The protocol was immunoSEQ multiplex PCR, while the TCRdb copy is restricted to in-frame clones and leaves out a portion. The table lists about 110,000 clones, 70% to 90% of them singletons. Points from the study as a whole: The study reported that nearly half of spike-specific TCRs target unmutated variant regions.

Notes on this clone: Its matching antigen is unknown.

The CDR3 is 13 residues long. Trimming removed 7 bases at V and 1 base at J, with 10 bases between. CDR1 is MDHEN, CDR2 SYDVKM, per germline. The sequencing here drew on peripheral blood, taken on day 0 of MenACWY control vaccination. The receptor was isolated from an adult in good health. The chain combines TRBV28 with TRBJ1-1; unclear D gene. CDR3 loop: CASTAWGNTEAFF. As DNA, the CDR3 is TGTGCCAGCACCGCATGGGGGAACACTGAAGCTTTCTTT.